This T cell receptor beta chain was identified in a study of CD8+ T cells in alopecia areata. Study information: Treatment of the treated patients consisted of oral tofacitinib, 5 to 10 mg twice daily.

Sequencing used cDNA as its template, made by extracting RNA and reverse transcribing it. Sequencing used immunoSEQ multiplex PCR; TCRdb keeps in-frame clones, though not all of them. The table records 200,000 to 250,000 clones, about 50% of them present only once. Treatment given: oral pan-JAK inhibitor, 5-10 mg twice daily. PBMCs, the starting material, were the source of sorted CD4+ and CD8+ T cells. Study-wide points: Uncertainty remains about how baseline CD8+ expansion links to response, with one nonresponder. Scalp clonality decreased significantly with tofacitinib, and so did expanded CD8+ clones among the top 100.

This clone has a handful of counts. The antigen is unknown. The CDR3 extends over 14 amino acids. Germline V gene data show CDR1 as SGHDN and CDR2 as FVKESK. V lost 4 bases and J lost 9; bases outside the gene matches: 7. The V gene is TRBV14, the J gene TRBJ2-2, with 8 bases aligning to TRBD1. This specimen consisted of CD4+ T cells sorted from blood, obtained at week 4, from a patient treated with tofacitinib. This receptor was identified in a human donor with alopecia areata. This CDR3 is CASSLSRRGRELFF. Written as DNA, the CDR3 is TGTGCCAGCAGCCTCAGCCGCAGGGGGCGGGAGCTGTTTTTT.